The source of this T cell receptor beta chain is a study of blood T cell repertoires in COVID-19. Study information: Sites in the United States, Italy and Spain provided acute and convalescent COVID-19 samples. PBMCs, B-cell-depleted T cells, or T cells were the source of the cDNA or gDNA that made up the material.

Trimming shortened V by 0 bases and J by 2 bases, and 13 bases separated the two germline ends. CDR1 is SGHTA and CDR2 is FQGNSA in the germline V gene. The CDR3 sequence is 16 residues long. Original processing methods: Estimates of nucleated cell counts were drawn from the amplification of reference gene primers. Clones were read by immunoSEQ multiplex PCR, and TCRdb kept only the in-frame ones, dropping some. V and J calls and clone size are given by that table; D and trimming were obtained from the DNA. Counted here are roughly 47,000 clones, approximately 85% occurring once; the ten biggest clones make up under 40%.

The sample taken for sequencing was peripheral blood. The TCR sequence derives from an elderly woman with COVID-19, enrolled during active disease. The chain combines TRBV7-2 with TRBJ1-1; D perhaps matches TRBD1 (6 bases). Written as DNA, the CDR3 is TGTGCCAGCAGCTTAGCTCCGGGACAAAGTAACACTGAAGCTTTCTTT. Its protein product is CASSLAPGQSNTEAFF.